This T cell receptor beta chain is drawn from a study of beta chain features in type 1 diabetes. The CDR3 has 12 residues. In germline, CDR1 is SGHVS, CDR2 FNYEAQ. J gave up 9 bases and V 4 bases, and 3 bases lay outside the gene matches. Using CD45RO/CCR7/CD25/CD127/CD95/CD27, CD4+ naive, central memory, regulatory and stem cell-like memory cells were sorted. Expressed TCRB transcripts were sequenced after all isolated RNA was converted to cDNA. TCRdb's copy holds only in-frame clones and misses some; the assay was immunoSEQ multiplex PCR. This sample has fewer than 250,000 clones, with more than 9% found just once.

This receptor was taken from a woman under 30 in good health. The J gene is TRBJ2-1, the V gene TRBV7-6; TRBD2 matches 7 bases. The sample taken for sequencing was naive CD4+ T cells from blood. For the CDR3, the DNA is TGTGCCAGCAGCTCCGGGACTATTGAGCAGTTCTTC. Its protein is CASSSGTIEQFF.